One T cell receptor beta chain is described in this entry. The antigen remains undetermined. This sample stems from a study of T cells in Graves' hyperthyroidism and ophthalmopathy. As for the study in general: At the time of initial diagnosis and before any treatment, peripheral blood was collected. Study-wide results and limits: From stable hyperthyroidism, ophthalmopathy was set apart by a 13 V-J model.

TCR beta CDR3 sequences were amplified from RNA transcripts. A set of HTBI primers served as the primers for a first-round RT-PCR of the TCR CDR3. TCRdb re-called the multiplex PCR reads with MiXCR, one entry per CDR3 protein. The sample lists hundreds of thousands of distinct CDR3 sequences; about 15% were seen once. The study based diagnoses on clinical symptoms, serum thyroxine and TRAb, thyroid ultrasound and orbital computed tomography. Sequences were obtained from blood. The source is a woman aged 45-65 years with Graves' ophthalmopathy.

CDR3: CASSPPGLRSYEQYF. CDR3 DNA sequence: TGTGCCAGCAGCCCGCCGGGACTGAGGTCCTACGAGCAGTACTTC. The rearrangement links TRBV14 to TRBJ2-7, with D possibly matching TRBD2 (6 bases). The CDR3 extends over 15 amino acids. Trimming took off 4 bases at V and 1 base at J, with 14 bases between the two ends. Germline assignment: CDR1 SGHDN and CDR2 FVKESK.